The 20 T cell receptor beta chains below come from one sample, sequenced in a study of T cell repertoires in cytomegalovirus infection. One entry per CDR3 protein results from TCRdb running MiXCR on the reads. Of just over 450,000 distinct CDR3 sequences listed, under 55% were seen once; the top ten hold around 44%. No cognate antigen is known for these TCRs. The sample in question was cultured PBMCs, obtained from culture after CMV antigen stimulation. The receptor set was obtained from a human donor in good health (CMV status not recorded). Some clones in this sample may be carry-over from other donors' samples.

The chain carries TRBV28 and TRBJ2-3; D is ambiguous. CDR3 length: 13 residues. Trimming left V 2 bases short and J 1 base short, with 4 bases between. The germline CDR1 and CDR2 sequences are MDHEN and SYDVKM. CDR3 sequence reads: CASSLLRTDTQYF. The DNA for the CDR3 is TGTGCCAGCAGTTTACTACGCACAGATACGCAGTATTTT.

This clonotype has just one count. The rearrangement links TRBV28 to TRBJ2-7; TRBD1 matches 10 bases. The V and J ends lost 5 bases and 3 bases, in that order; junction bases with no gene match: 4. The CDR3 is 14 amino acids. CDR1 MDHEN and CDR2 SYDVKM come from the germline V gene. In DNA, the CDR3 is TGTGCCAGCAGTAGACAGGGGGCGGACTACGAGCAGTACTTC. Amino acid sequence: CASSRQGADYEQYF.

Concerning this clonotype: An end of the junction differs from the germline gene, which may be a read error. CDR3 nucleotides: TGTGCCAGCAGCTTGTTCACTAGCGGGAGAGACTACGAGCAGTACTTC. Protein product: CASSLFTSGRDYEQYF. V usage is TRBV5-3 and J usage is TRBJ2-7; 11 bases are shared with TRBD2. TRBV5-3 carries the ORF label, with uncertain function. The CDR3 runs 16 residues.

The V call is TRBV11-2, the J call TRBJ2-7; possible D gene TRBD2, 6 bases. Trimming cost V 4 bases and J 1 base, with 20 bases left between them. There are 17 residues in the CDR3. The germline V gene encodes CDR1 SGHAT and CDR2 FQNNGV. CDR3 in amino acids: CASSSIRSGVGSYEQYF. DNA for the CDR3: TGTGCCAGCAGCTCAATACGTTCGGGGGTGGGATCCTACGAGCAGTACTTC. Complete variable domain (other parts from reference TRBV11-2 and TRBJ2-7): EAGVAQSPRYKIIEKRQSVAFWCNPISGHATLYWYQQILGQGPKLLIQFQNNGVVDDSQLPKDRFSAERLKGVDSTLKIQPAKLEDSAVYLCASSSIRSGVGSYEQYFGPGTRLTVT.

The CDR3, as DNA: TGCGCCAGCAGCCTAGGGACTAGCGGGTTTCAAGAGACCCAGTACTTC. It yields the protein CASSLGTSGFQETQYF. V and J are TRBV5-1 and TRBJ2-5; 12 bases fit TRBD2. Trimming cost V 4 bases and J 2 bases; bases outside gene matches: 6. Germline CDR1 SGHRS, CDR2 YFSETQ. CDR3 length: 16 residues. Full variable domain (outside the CDR3, taken from reference TRBV5-1 and TRBJ2-5): KAGVTQTPRYLIKTRGQQVTLSCSPISGHRSVSWYQQTPGQGLQFLFEYFSETQRNKGNFPGRFSGRQFSNSRSEMNVSTLELGDSALYLCASSLGTSGFQETQYFGPGTRLLVL.

The V and J genes are TRBV18 and TRBJ2-1; 8 bases fit TRBD2. The germline V gene encodes CDR1 KGHSH and CDR2 LQKENI. V shed 0 bases, J shed 7 bases, and the junction held 14 bases outside the gene matches. This CDR3 has 18 residues. The CDR3 protein is CASSPPRTGGLNGNEQFF. Written as DNA, the CDR3 is TGTGCCAGCTCACCACCGAGGACGGGAGGGCTCAACGGGAATGAGCAGTTCTTC.

The CDR3 DNA follows: TGTGCCAGCACTGCCGGGGGGGCGAACTACGAGCAGTACTTC. Translation: CASTAGGANYEQYF. The rearrangement links TRBV27 to TRBJ2-7; 8 nucleotides line up with TRBD2. Germline CDR1 is MNHEY and CDR2 is SMNVEV (reference sequence). This CDR3 spans 14 amino acids. V shed 7 bases and J 3 bases; nucleotides not matched to a gene: 8.

The chain carries TRBV10-2 and TRBJ2-1; 8 bases align to TRBD2. CDR1 and CDR2 (germline): WSHSY, SAAADI. The CDR3 sequence is 14 residues long. V was pared by 4 bases and J by 6 bases, with 5 bases of the junction left unmatched. The CDR3: CASSVIAGTNEQFF. In DNA form, the CDR3 reads TGCGCCAGCAGTGTCATAGCGGGGACCAATGAGCAGTTCTTC.

J is TRBJ2-7 and V is TRBV11-3; possibly TRBD1 for D (5 bases). The V end was cut by 2 bases, the J end by 2 bases, with 10 bases between. The CDR3 is made up of 14 amino acids. Per germline, CDR1 SGHNT and CDR2 YENEEA. The CDR3 DNA reads as TGTGCCAGCAGCTTAAACAGGTTGGCCTACGAGCAGTACTTC. This sequence encodes CASSLNRLAYEQYF.

V usage is TRBV10-3 and J usage is TRBJ1-4; no clear D. V lost 6 bases, J lost 5 bases, and 10 bases lay in between. Looked up from germline, CDR1 is ENHRY and CDR2 is SYGVKD. This CDR3 contains 13 residues. The DNA for the CDR3 is TGTGCCATCAGCCCAGCGGAAAATGAAAAACTGTTTTTT. Amino acid sequence: CAISPAENEKLFF.

This clonotype came up a few times. The chain uses TRBV11-2 and TRBJ2-1; 8 nucleotides align to TRBD2. Germline trimming cut 3 bases from V and 7 bases from J; bases unmatched to any gene: 8. The germline V gene encodes CDR1 SGHAT and CDR2 FQNNGV. This CDR3 is built from 15 residues. In nucleotides, the CDR3 is TGTGCCAGCAGCTTCCGCTTGACTAGCGCGAATGAGCAGTTCTTC. It translates to CASSFRLTSANEQFF.

This clonotype was counted only a few times. The chain combines TRBV6-1 with TRBJ1-1; D unclear. The length of the CDR3 is 12 residues. V was trimmed by 6 bases and J by 8 bases, leaving 13 bases between them. Germline loops: CDR1 MNHNS, CDR2 SASEGT. The CDR3 reads CASRLPGPEAFF. CDR3 DNA sequence: TGTGCCAGCAGGCTCCCAGGCCCAGAAGCTTTCTTT.

The rearrangement uses TRBV4-2 and TRBJ2-4; 12 bases are a match to TRBD2. With 0 bases clipped from V and 9 bases from J, the junction kept 12 bases outside the gene matches. Per the germline V gene, CDR1 is LGHNA and CDR2 is YNFKEQ. The CDR3 runs to 18 residues. The CDR3 region has the DNA TGTGCCAGCAGCCAAGATCGGACTAGCGGGGTCTCCGGGGGCATTCAGTACTTC. Residues: CASSQDRTSGVSGGIQYF.

The J gene is TRBJ2-1, the V gene TRBV11-2; D is unresolved. V lost 2 bases and J lost 1, with 9 bases in between. CDR3 size: 15 residues. From germline, CDR1 is SGHAT and CDR2 FQNNGV. CDR3 in DNA: TGTGCCAGCAGCTTACAGCGTTTATCCTACAATGAGCAGTTCTTC. Translation: CASSLQRLSYNEQFF. Drawing the rest from reference TRBV11-2 and TRBJ2-1, the complete variable domain is EAGVAQSPRYKIIEKRQSVAFWCNPISGHATLYWYQQILGQGPKLLIQFQNNGVVDDSQLPKDRFSAERLKGVDSTLKIQPAKLEDSAVYLCASSLQRLSYNEQFFGPGTRLTVL.

The chain recombines TRBV5-3 with TRBJ2-1; 7 bases line up with TRBD2. TRBV5-3 is annotated as an ORF whose role is uncertain. V dropped 8 bases and J dropped 6; count of bases not matched to a gene: 14. The CDR3 covers 15 residues. Here the CDR3 reads CASTRELAYRNEQFF. The CDR3 DNA reads TGTGCCAGCACCCGGGAACTAGCGTATCGCAATGAGCAGTTCTTC.

The V and J genes are TRBV11-2 and TRBJ1-1, with TRBD1 identical over 9 bases. The germline gives CDR1 SGHAT, CDR2 FQNNGV. The CDR3 has 14 amino acids. With 6 bases clipped from V and 5 bases from J, the junction kept 7 bases outside the gene matches. DNA of the CDR3: TGTGCCAGCAGGCCAACAGGGGGCCGGACTGAAGCTTTCTTT. This gives the protein CASRPTGGRTEAFF.

This clonotype has only a few counts. The V and J genes are TRBV7-2 and TRBJ2-3; maybe TRBD1 (6 bases). The ends were cut back, 5 bases at V and 1 base at J, with 16 bases in the middle. Germline loops: CDR1 SGHTA, CDR2 FQGNSA. CDR3 length: 16 amino acids. CDR3 residues: CASSGQGNVGTDTQYF. The CDR3 DNA follows: TGTGCCAGCAGCGGTCAGGGGAATGTCGGCACAGATACGCAGTATTTT.

The chain carries TRBV10-3 and TRBJ2-7; 7 nucleotides align to TRBD1. The CDR3 covers 14 residues. Germline V gives CDR1 ENHRY, CDR2 SYGVKD. The trim removed 6 bases at V and 6 bases at J, leaving 11 bases unmatched. CDR3 loop: CAISRQGNGGEQYF. CDR3 DNA: TGTGCCATCAGCCGACAGGGCAATGGAGGCGAGCAGTACTTC.

This sequence joins TRBV5-1 and TRBJ2-7; 8 positions agree with TRBD1. Germline CDR1 is SGHRS and CDR2 is YFSETQ. Unmatched junction bases numbered 7, after V lost 4 bases and J lost 1 base. The CDR3 spans 15 residues. CDR3 sequence reads: CASSARTGPSYEQYF. CDR3 in DNA: TGCGCCAGCAGCGCCCGGACAGGGCCATCCTACGAGCAGTACTTC.

In its sample, this clonotype was seen a few times. The chain combines TRBV6-6 with TRBJ1-5; D gene uncertain. V was shortened by 6 bases and J by 9 bases, with 15 bases between the two germline ends. There are 13 residues in the CDR3. Germline V gene data show CDR1 as MNHNY and CDR2 as SVGAGI (reference sequence). CDR3 residues: CASSREALRPQHF. Written as DNA, the CDR3 is TGTGCCAGCAGCCGCGAGGCGCTGAGGCCCCAGCATTTT.